The present T cell receptor beta chain was sequenced within a study of regulatory T cells in long-lasting Graves disease. Points from the study as a whole: Fewer public clonotypes were shared by new patients (approximately 970) than by persistent patients (about 2,800).

Specified time point: persistent/refractory GD, antithyroid drugs over 5 years with positive TRAb. TCR sequences were obtained from RNA taken from PBMCs. This clonotype was seen repeatedly, ten times or more. The target antigen is unknown. The CDR3 extends over 15 amino acids. Germline assignment: CDR1 MNHNS and CDR2 SASEGT. The V end was cut by 4 bases, the J end by 0 bases, with 12 bases between. HTBI primers from iRepertoire and Arm-PCR of CDR3 regions yielded the TCR beta libraries. TCRdb used MiXCR to reprocess the multiplex PCR reads, holding one entry per CDR3 protein. The repertoire includes some 470,000 distinct CDR3 sequences, about 22% of them detected once, and about 6.6% sits in the top ten.

The chain links TRBV6-1 to TRBJ2-5; D is ambiguous. The sequences come from peripheral blood mononuclear cells (PBMCs), collected when the disease was refractory, from a patient treated with antithyroid drugs. The receptor was derived from a female donor with Graves disease. The chain's CDR3 is CASSALAGDQETQYF. Here the CDR3 DNA reads TGTGCCAGCAGTGCTTTAGCCGGCGACCAAGAGACCCAGTACTTC.